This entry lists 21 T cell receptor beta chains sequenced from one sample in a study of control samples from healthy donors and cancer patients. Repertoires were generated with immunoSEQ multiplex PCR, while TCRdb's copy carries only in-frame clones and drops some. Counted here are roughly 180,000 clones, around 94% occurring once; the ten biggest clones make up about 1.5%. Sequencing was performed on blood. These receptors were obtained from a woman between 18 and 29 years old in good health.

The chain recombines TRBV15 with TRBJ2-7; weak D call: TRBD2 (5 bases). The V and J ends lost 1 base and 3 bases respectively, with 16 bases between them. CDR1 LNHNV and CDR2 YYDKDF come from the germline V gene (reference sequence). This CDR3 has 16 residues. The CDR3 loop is CATSRGRSGIYYEQYF. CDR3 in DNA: TGTGCCACCAGCAGAGGGAGGTCCGGGATCTACTACGAGCAGTACTTC.

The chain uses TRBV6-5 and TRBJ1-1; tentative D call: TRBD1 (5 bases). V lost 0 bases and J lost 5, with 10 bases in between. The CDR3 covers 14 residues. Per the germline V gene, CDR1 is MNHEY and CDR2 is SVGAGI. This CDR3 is CASSYSEGQTEAFF. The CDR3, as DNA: TGTGCCAGCAGTTACTCGGAGGGGCAGACTGAAGCTTTCTTT.

In nucleotides, the CDR3 is TGTGCCAGCAGCCTCCTCGGGAACACCGGGGAGCTGTTTTTT. Amino acid sequence: CASSLLGNTGELFF. The J gene is TRBJ2-2, the V gene TRBV5-5, with D uncertain. CDR1 and CDR2 from the germline V gene are SGHKS and YYEKEE (reference sequence). The CDR3 sequence is 14 residues long. V lost 4 bases and J lost 1, with 8 bases in between.

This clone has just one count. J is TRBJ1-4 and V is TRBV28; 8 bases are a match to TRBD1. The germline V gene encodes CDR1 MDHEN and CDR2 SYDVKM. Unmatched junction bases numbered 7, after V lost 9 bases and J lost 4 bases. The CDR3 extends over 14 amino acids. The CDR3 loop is CASSYRGINEKLFF. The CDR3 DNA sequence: TGTGCCAGTTCCTACAGGGGGATTAATGAAAAACTGTTTTTT.

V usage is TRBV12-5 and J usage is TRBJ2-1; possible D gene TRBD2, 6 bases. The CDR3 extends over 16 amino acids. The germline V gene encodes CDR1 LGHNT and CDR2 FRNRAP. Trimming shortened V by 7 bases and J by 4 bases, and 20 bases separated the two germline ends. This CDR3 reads CASASISGGFYNEQFF. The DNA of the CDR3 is TGTGCTAGTGCCTCTATCTCTGGGGGGTTTTACAATGAGCAGTTCTTC.

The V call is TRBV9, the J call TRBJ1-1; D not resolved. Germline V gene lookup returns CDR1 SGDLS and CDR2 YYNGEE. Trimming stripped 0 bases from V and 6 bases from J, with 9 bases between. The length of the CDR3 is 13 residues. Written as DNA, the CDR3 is TGTGCCAGCAGCGTAGAGGCAGAGTCTGAAGCTTTCTTT. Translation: CASSVEAESEAFF.

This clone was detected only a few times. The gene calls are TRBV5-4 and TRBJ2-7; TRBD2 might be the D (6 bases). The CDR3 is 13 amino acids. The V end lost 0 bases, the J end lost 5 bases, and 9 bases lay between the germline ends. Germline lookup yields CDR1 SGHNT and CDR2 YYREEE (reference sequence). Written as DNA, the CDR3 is TGTGCCAGCAGCTTGGCCGGGGGAAACGAGCAGTACTTC. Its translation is CASSLAGGNEQYF.

The CDR3 protein is CASSDETENTEAFF. The DNA for the CDR3 is TGTGCCAGCAGCGACGAGACAGAGAACACTGAAGCTTTCTTT. The J gene is TRBJ1-1, the V gene TRBV6-2 or TRBV6-3; D perhaps matches TRBD1 (5 bases). The CDR3 is 14 amino acids. From germline, CDR1 is MNHEY and CDR2 SVGEGT. The V and J ends lost 6 bases and 1 base respectively, with 12 bases between them.

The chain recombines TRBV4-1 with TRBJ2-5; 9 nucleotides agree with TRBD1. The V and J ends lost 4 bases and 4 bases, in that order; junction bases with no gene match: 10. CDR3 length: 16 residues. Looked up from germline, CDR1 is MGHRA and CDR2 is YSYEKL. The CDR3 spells CASSLTPTGGIETQYF. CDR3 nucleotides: TGCGCCAGCAGCCTCACCCCGACAGGGGGTATAGAGACCCAGTACTTC.

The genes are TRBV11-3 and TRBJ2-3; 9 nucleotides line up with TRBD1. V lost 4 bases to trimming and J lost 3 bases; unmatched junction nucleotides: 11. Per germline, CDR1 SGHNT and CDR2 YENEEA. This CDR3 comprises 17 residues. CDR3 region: CASSSRDRVKGTDTQYF. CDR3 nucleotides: TGTGCCAGCAGCTCACGGGACAGGGTAAAGGGAACAGATACGCAGTATTTT. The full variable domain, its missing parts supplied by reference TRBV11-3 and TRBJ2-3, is EAGVVQSPRYKIIEKKQPVAFWCNPISGHNTLYWYLQNLGQGPELLIRYENEEAVDDSQLPKDRFSAERLKGVDSTLKIQPAELGDSAVYLCASSSRDRVKGTDTQYFGPGTRLTVL.

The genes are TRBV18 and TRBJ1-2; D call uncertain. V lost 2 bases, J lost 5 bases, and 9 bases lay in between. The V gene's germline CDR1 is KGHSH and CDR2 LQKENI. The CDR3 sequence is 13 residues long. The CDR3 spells CASSPGQKYGYTF. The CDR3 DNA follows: TGTGCCAGCTCACCAGGCCAGAAATATGGCTACACCTTC.

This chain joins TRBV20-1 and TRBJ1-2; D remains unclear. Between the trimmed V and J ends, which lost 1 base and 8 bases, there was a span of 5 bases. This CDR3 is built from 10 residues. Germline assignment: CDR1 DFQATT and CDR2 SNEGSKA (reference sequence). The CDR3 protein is CSARVGGYTF. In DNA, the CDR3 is TGCAGTGCTAGAGTAGGAGGCTACACCTTC.

CDR3 DNA sequence: TGCGCCAGCAGCCACAGGGGCTTTATCGTAGATGGCTACACCTTC. This gives the protein CASSHRGFIVDGYTF. The rearrangement uses TRBV5-1 and TRBJ1-2, with 7 bases that match TRBD1. The germline gives CDR1 SGHRS, CDR2 YFSETQ. The CDR3 is 15 amino acids. The junction had 12 bases not matched to a gene; V was cut back by 4 bases and J by 6 bases.

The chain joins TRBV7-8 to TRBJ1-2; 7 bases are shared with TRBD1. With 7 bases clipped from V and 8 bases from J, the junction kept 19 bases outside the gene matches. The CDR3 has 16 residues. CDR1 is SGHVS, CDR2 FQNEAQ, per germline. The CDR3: CASTKGANRGTGGYTF. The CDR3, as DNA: TGTGCCAGCACCAAGGGGGCTAACAGGGGTACCGGCGGCTACACCTTC.

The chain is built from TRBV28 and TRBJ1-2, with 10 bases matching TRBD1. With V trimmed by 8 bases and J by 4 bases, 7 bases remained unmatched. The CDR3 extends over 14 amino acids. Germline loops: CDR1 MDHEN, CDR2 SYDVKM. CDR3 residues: CASLDRGLGYGYTF. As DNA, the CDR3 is TGTGCCAGCCTAGACAGGGGGCTTGGCTATGGCTACACCTTC.

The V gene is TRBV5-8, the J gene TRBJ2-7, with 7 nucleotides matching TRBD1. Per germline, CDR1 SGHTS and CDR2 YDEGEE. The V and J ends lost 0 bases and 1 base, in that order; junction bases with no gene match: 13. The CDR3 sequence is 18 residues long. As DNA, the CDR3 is TGTGCCAGCAGCTTGGACAGAGCCGGGACAGTCTCTTCCTACGAGCAGTACTTC. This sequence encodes CASSLDRAGTVSSYEQYF. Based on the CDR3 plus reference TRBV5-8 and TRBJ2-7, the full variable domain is EAGVTQSPTHLIKTRGQQATLRCSPISGHTSVYWYQQALGLGLQFLLWYDEGEERNRGNFPPRFSGRQFPNYSSELNVNALELEDSALYLCASSLDRAGTVSSYEQYFGPGTRLTVT.

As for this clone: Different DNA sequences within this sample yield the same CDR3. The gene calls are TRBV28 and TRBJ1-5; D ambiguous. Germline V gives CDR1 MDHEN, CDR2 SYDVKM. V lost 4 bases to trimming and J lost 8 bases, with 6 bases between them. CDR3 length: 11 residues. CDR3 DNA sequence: TGTGCCAGCAGTTCCGTAAAGCCCCAGCATTTT. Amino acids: CASSSVKPQHF.

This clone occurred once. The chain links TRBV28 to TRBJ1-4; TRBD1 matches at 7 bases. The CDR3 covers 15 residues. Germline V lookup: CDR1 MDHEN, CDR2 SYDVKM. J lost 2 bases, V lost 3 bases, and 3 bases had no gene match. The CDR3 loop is CASSFPQGTNEKLFF. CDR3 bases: TGTGCCAGCAGTTTTCCACAGGGGACTAATGAAAAACTGTTTTTT.

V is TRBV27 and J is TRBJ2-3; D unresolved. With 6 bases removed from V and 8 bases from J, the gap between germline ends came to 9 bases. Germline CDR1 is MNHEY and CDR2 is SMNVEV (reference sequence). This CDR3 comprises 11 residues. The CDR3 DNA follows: TGTGCCAGCAGGACCTACGCTACGCAGTATTTT. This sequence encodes CASRTYATQYF.

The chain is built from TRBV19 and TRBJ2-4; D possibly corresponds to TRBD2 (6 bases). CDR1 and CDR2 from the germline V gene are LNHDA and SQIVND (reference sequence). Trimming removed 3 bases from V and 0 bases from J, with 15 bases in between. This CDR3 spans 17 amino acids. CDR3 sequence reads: CASSMEGRYLAKNIQYF. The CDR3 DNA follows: TGTGCCAGTAGTATGGAGGGCAGGTATTTAGCCAAAAACATTCAGTACTTC.

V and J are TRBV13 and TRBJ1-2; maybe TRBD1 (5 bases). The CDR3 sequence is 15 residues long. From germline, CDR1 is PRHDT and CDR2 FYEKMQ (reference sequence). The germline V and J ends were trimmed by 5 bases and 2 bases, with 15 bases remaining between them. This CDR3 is CASSNTRGGNYGYTF. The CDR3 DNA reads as TGTGCCAGCAGCAATACTCGGGGGGGAAACTATGGCTACACCTTC.